This entry concerns a single T cell receptor beta chain. Its antigen is undetermined. Patients were ruled out by autoimmune disease history or systemic immunosuppression. The data derive from a study of OX40 agonist ivuxolimab in advanced cancers. Turning to the study itself: Participants could have had prior anti-PD-1, anti-PD-L1 or anti-CTLA-4 therapy, and around 43% had some. Study-wide findings and caveats: More expanded clones were seen, on average, in CD8+ T cells than in CD4+.

Repertoires were generated with immunoSEQ multiplex PCR, while TCRdb's copy carries only in-frame clones and drops some. The sample includes 65,000 to 80,000 clones, approximately 89% seen only once; the top ten take around 0.4%. The CDR3 totals 14 residues. The V and J ends lost 7 bases and 0 bases respectively, with 10 bases between them. Germline loops: CDR1 MNHEY, CDR2 SMNVEV (reference sequence). This chain joins TRBV27 and TRBJ1-5; D remains unclear. Sequencing used CD4+ or CD8+ T cells sorted from blood, obtained in a trial of the OX40 agonist ivuxolimab. The TCR comes from an adult with an advanced solid tumor such as melanoma, head and neck, liver or kidney cancer. The CDR3 protein is CASKEVYSNQPQHF. CDR3 DNA sequence: TGTGCCAGCAAGGAGGTGTATAGCAATCAGCCCCAGCATTTT.